This T cell receptor (beta chain) emerged from a study of OX40 agonist ivuxolimab in advanced cancers. Overall study: Ivuxolimab, an agonist antibody against OX40 (CD134), was given to patients. Of the patients, three showed partial responses, one with hepatocellular carcinoma and two with cutaneous melanoma.

Using immunoSEQ multiplex PCR, the repertoire was profiled, and TCRdb retains in-frame clones only, with some absent. The sample includes roughly 23,000 clones, around four fifths seen only once; the top ten take roughly 13%. Germline CDR1 and CDR2: SGDLS and YYNGEE. The J segment lost 0 bases and the V segment lost 0 bases, leaving 5 bases of the junction unmatched. The CDR3 spans 17 residues. The source of this sequence is an adult with an advanced solid tumor such as melanoma, head and neck, liver or kidney cancer. The gene calls are TRBV9 and TRBJ2-1; 8 nucleotides align to TRBD1. This sample comprised CD4+ or CD8+ T cells sorted from blood, obtained in a trial of the OX40 agonist ivuxolimab. Here the CDR3 reads CASSVGQGMYSYNEQFF. CDR3 in DNA: TGTGCCAGCAGCGTAGGACAGGGGATGTACTCCTACAATGAGCAGTTCTTC.